A selection of T cell receptor beta chains follows, all from one sample in a study of technical replicates of blood from a handful of donors. Method: immunoSEQ multiplex PCR; TCRdb's copy keeps in-frame clones and lacks some. The table records about 83,000 clones, roughly 92% of them present only once. Sequencing was carried out using T cells isolated from PBMCs. The receptors were sampled from a human donor in good health. The CDR3 runs from the conserved cysteine through the conserved F or W. D genes are given only for firm matches. The size entry is marked missing in some rows and otherwise reads once, few, many or a size class.

J gene: TRBJ2-7; clone size: once; V gene: TRBV11-2; D gene: TRBD1; CDR3 protein: CASSFGTGPYEQYF; CDR3 DNA: TGTGCCAGCAGCTTCGGGACAGGGCCCTACGAGCAGTACTTC
J gene: TRBJ1-1; clone size: .; V gene: TRBV2; D gene: TRBD1; CDR3 protein: CASSENPRRQGKAFF; CDR3 DNA: TGTGCCAGCAGTGAAAATCCGAGGAGACAGGGGAAGGCTTTCTTT
J gene: TRBJ2-5; clone size: .; V gene: TRBV10-3; D gene: TRBD2; CDR3 protein: CAISLSWEGETQYF; CDR3 DNA: TGTGCCATCAGCCTGTCTTGGGAGGGAGAGACCCAGTACTTC
J gene: TRBJ2-7; clone size: .; V gene: TRBV7-6; D gene: .; CDR3 protein: CASSLEPGIYEQYF; CDR3 DNA: TGTGCCAGCAGCTTAGAGCCAGGGATCTACGAGCAGTACTTC
J gene: TRBJ2-5; clone size: .; V gene: TRBV18; D gene: .; CDR3 protein: CASSLRQHQETQYF; CDR3 DNA: TGTGCCAGCTCACTAAGACAGCACCAAGAGACCCAGTACTTC
J gene: TRBJ1-5; clone size: .; V gene: TRBV15; D gene: TRBD1; CDR3 protein: CATSRDKGDRTNQPQHF; CDR3 DNA: TGTGCCACCAGCAGAGATAAGGGGGACAGGACCAATCAGCCCCAGCATTTT
J gene: TRBJ2-7; clone size: once; V gene: TRBV7-9; D gene: TRBD1; CDR3 protein: CASSAATGGEVLRSYEQYF; CDR3 DNA: TGTGCCAGTTCGGCGGCGACAGGGGGCGAAGTATTACGGTCCTACGAGCAGTACTTC
J gene: TRBJ1-1; clone size: once; V gene: TRBV6-5; D gene: .; CDR3 protein: CASSYAGVPEAFF; CDR3 DNA: TGTGCCAGCAGTTACGCGGGAGTCCCTGAAGCTTTCTTT
J gene: TRBJ2-1; clone size: .; V gene: TRBV28; D gene: TRBD2; CDR3 protein: CASSLLAGDNEQFF; CDR3 DNA: TGTGCCAGCAGTTTACTAGCGGGAGATAATGAGCAGTTCTTC
J gene: TRBJ1-3; clone size: .; V gene: TRBV30; D gene: .; CDR3 protein: CAWSPGGAGNTIYF; CDR3 DNA: TGTGCCTGGAGTCCGGGTGGAGCTGGAAACACCATATATTTT
J gene: TRBJ2-3; clone size: once; V gene: TRBV5-1; D gene: TRBD2; CDR3 protein: CASSLAPSGGGRADTQYF; CDR3 DNA: TGCGCCAGCAGCTTGGCCCCCTCGGGGGGCGGGAGGGCAGATACGCAGTATTTT
J gene: TRBJ1-2; clone size: .; V gene: TRBV2; D gene: .; CDR3 protein: CANLRQDGYGYTF; CDR3 DNA: TGTGCCAACCTTCGACAGGATGGCTATGGCTACACCTTC
J gene: TRBJ1-1; clone size: .; V gene: TRBV7-6; D gene: .; CDR3 protein: CASSLGGKGNTEAFF; CDR3 DNA: TGTGCCAGCAGCTTAGGAGGGAAGGGGAACACTGAAGCTTTCTTT
J gene: TRBJ2-3; clone size: .; V gene: TRBV15; D gene: .; CDR3 protein: CATSFAGADTQYF; CDR3 DNA: TGTGCCACCAGCTTTGCGGGGGCGGATACGCAGTATTTT
J gene: TRBJ1-1; clone size: .; V gene: TRBV29-1; D gene: .; CDR3 protein: CSVVGGTEAFF; CDR3 DNA: TGCAGCGTTGTGGGGGGCACTGAAGCTTTCTTT
J gene: TRBJ2-7; clone size: .; V gene: TRBV7-9; D gene: TRBD1; CDR3 protein: CASSQSGQGIFRNEQYF; CDR3 DNA: TGTGCCAGCAGCCAGTCGGGACAGGGGATTTTTCGGAACGAGCAGTACTTC
J gene: TRBJ2-1; clone size: .; V gene: TRBV11-1; D gene: .; CDR3 protein: CASSLARNNEQFF; CDR3 DNA: TGTGCCAGCAGCTTAGCGCGGAACAATGAGCAGTTCTTC
J gene: TRBJ2-5; clone size: .; V gene: TRBV14; D gene: .; CDR3 protein: CASSQEPSVETQYF; CDR3 DNA: TGTGCCAGCAGCCAAGAACCTAGCGTGGAGACCCAGTACTTC
J gene: TRBJ2-3; clone size: .; V gene: TRBV7-3; D gene: .; CDR3 protein: CASSLGLDTQYF; CDR3 DNA: TGTGCCAGCAGCTTGGGACTAGATACGCAGTATTTT
J gene: TRBJ2-1; clone size: once; V gene: TRBV5-1; D gene: TRBD1; CDR3 protein: CASSLGDRGNEQFF; CDR3 DNA: TGCGCCAGCAGCTTGGGGGACAGGGGGAATGAGCAGTTCTTC
J gene: TRBJ1-5; clone size: .; V gene: TRBV6-5; D gene: .; CDR3 protein: CASQNYSNQPQHF; CDR3 DNA: TGTGCCAGCCAAAACTATAGCAATCAGCCCCAGCATTTT
J gene: TRBJ2-7; clone size: .; V gene: TRBV4-1; D gene: TRBD2; CDR3 protein: CASSQGTSTGEQYF; CDR3 DNA: TGCGCCAGCAGCCAAGGGACTAGTACAGGCGAGCAGTACTTC
J gene: TRBJ2-5; clone size: .; V gene: TRBV5-1; D gene: .; CDR3 protein: CASKLQGFETQYF; CDR3 DNA: TGCGCCAGTAAGCTCCAGGGCTTCGAGACCCAGTACTTC
J gene: TRBJ2-1; clone size: .; V gene: TRBV5-1; D gene: TRBD1; CDR3 protein: CASSLIGGTFDNEQFF; CDR3 DNA: TGCGCCAGCAGCTTGATAGGGGGCACCTTTGACAATGAGCAGTTCTTC